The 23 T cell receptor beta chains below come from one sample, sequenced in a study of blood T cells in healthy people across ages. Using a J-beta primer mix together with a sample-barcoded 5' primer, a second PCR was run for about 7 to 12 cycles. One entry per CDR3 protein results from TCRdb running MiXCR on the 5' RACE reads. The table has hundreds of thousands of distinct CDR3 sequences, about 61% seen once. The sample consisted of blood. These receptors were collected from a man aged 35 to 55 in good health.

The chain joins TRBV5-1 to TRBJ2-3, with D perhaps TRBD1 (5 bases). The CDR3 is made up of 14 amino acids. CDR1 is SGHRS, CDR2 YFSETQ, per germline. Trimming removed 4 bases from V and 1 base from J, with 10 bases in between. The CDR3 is CASSAETGTDTQYF. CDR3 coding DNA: TGCGCCAGCAGCGCCGAGACAGGCACAGATACGCAGTATTTT.

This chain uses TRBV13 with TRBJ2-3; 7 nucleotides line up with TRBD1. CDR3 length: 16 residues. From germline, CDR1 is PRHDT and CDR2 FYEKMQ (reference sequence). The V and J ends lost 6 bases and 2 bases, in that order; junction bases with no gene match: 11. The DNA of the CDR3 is TGTGCCAGCAGTCACGGGACAGAGTATTTCACAGATACGCAGTATTTT. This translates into CASSHGTEYFTDTQYF.

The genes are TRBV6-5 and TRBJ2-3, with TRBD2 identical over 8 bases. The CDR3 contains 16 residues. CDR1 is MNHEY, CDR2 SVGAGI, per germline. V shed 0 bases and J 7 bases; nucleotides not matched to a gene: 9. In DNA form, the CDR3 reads TGTGCCAGCAGTTACTCCGCGGGGGGTCTCACTCATACGCAGTATTTT. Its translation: CASSYSAGGLTHTQYF.

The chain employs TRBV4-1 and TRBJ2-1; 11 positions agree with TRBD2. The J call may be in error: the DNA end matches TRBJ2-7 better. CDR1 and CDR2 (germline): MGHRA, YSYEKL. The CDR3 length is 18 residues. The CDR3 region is CASSHDSQLAGDLYEQYF. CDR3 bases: TGCGCCAGCAGCCACGACTCCCAACTAGCGGGAGACCTCTACGAGCAGTACTTC.

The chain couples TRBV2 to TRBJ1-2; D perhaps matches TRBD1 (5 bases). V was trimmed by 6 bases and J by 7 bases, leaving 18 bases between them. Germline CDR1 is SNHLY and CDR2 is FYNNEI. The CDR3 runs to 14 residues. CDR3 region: CASSDQGPTGGYTF. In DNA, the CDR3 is TGTGCCAGCAGCGACCAGGGACCTACGGGTGGCTACACCTTC. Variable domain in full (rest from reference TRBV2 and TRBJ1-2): EPEVTQTPSHQVTQMGQEVILRCVPISNHLYFYWYRQILGQKVEFLVSFYNNEISEKSEIFDDQFSVERPDGSNFTLKIRSTKLEDSAMYFCASSDQGPTGGYTFGSGTRLTVV.

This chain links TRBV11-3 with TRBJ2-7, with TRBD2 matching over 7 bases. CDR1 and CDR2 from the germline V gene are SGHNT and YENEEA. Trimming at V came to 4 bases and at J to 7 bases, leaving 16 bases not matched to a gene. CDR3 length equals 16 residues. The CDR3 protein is CASSSRGTTVLNEQYF. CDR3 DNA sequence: TGTGCCAGCAGCTCTCGGGGGACTACAGTACTCAATGAGCAGTACTTC.

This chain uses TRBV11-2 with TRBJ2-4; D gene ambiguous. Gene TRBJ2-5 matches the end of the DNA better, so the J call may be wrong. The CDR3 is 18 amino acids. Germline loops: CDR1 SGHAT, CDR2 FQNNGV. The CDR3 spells CASSLDSGSRPEKETQYF. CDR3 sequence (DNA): TGTGCCAGCAGCTTAGACTCTGGCAGTCGGCCTGAAAAAGAGACCCAGTACTTC.

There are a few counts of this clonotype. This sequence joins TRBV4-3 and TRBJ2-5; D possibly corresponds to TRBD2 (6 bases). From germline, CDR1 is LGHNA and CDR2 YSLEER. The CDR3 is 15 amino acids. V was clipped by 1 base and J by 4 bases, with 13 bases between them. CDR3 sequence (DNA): TGCGCCAGCAGCCAAGGGAGGGAGCGATCAGAGACCCAGTACTTC. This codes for CASSQGRERSETQYF.

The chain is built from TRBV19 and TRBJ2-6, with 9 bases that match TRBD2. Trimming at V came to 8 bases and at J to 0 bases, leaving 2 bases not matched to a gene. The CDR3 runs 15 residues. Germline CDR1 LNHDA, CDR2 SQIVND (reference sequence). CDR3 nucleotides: TGTGCCAGTCTAGCGGGGCTCTCTGGGGCCAACGTCCTGACTTTC. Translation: CASLAGLSGANVLTF.

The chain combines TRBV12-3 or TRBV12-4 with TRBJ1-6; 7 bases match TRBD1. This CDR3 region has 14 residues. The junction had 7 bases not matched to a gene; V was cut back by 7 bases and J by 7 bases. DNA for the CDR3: TGTGCCAGCACCTCGACAGGGCTGAATTCACCCCTCCACTTT. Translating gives CASTSTGLNSPLHF.

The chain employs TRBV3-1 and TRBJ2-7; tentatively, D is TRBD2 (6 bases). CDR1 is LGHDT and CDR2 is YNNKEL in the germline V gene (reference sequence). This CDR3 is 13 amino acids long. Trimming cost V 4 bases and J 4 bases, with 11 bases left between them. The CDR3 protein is CASSPGGEYEQYF. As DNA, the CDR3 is TGTGCCAGCAGCCCCGGAGGGGAGTACGAGCAGTACTTC.

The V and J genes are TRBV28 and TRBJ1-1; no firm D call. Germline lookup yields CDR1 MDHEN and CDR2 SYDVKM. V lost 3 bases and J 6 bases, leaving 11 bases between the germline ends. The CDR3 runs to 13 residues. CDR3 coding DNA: TGTGCCAGCAGTTTCGTTTCCGGGGCTGAAGCTTTCTTT. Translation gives CASSFVSGAEAFF.

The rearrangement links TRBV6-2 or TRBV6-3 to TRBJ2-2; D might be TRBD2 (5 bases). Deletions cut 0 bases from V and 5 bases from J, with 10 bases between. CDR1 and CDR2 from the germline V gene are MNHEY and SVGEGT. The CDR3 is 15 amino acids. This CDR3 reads CASSYSPGRTGELFF. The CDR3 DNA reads TGTGCCAGCAGTTACTCTCCGGGGAGAACCGGGGAGCTGTTTTTT.

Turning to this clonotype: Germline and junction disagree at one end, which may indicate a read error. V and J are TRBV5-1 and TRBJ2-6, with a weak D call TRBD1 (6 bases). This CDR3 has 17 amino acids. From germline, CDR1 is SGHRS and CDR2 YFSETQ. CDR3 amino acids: CARSTPIPGAGANVLTF. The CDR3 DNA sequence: TGCGCCCGCAGCACCCCGATCCCAGGGGCTGGGGCCAACGTCCTGACTTTC.

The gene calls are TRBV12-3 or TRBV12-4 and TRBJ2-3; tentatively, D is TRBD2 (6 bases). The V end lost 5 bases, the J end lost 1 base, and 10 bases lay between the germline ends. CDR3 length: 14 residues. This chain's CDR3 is CASSGREGTDTQYF. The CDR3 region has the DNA TGTGCCAGCAGTGGCAGGGAGGGCACAGATACGCAGTATTTT.

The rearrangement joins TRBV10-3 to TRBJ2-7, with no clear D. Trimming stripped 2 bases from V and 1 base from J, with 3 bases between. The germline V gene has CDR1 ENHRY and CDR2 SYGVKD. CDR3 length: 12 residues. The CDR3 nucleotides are TGTGCCATCAGTGAGGCTTCCTACGAGCAGTACTTC. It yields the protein CAISEASYEQYF.

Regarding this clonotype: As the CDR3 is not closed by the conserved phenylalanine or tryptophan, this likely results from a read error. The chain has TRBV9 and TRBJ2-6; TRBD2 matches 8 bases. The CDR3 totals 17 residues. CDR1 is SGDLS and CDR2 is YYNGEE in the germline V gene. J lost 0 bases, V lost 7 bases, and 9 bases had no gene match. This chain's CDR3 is CASLSREGSSGANVLTL. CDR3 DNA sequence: TGTGCCAGCCTCTCACGGGAGGGATCCTCTGGGGCCAACGTCCTGACTCTC.

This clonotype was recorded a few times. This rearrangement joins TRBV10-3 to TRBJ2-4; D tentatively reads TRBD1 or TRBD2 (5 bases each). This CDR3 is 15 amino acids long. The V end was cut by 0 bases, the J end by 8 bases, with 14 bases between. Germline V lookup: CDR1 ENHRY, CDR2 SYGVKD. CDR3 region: CAISESLSVGDIQYF. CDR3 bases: TGTGCCATCAGTGAGTCGCTCTCTGTGGGGGACATTCAGTACTTC.

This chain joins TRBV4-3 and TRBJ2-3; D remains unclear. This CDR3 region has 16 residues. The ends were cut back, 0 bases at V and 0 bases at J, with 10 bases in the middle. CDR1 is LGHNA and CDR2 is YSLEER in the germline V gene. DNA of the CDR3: TGCGCCAGCAGCCAAGAAGTCCACTCTAGCACAGATACGCAGTATTTT. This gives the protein CASSQEVHSSTDTQYF.

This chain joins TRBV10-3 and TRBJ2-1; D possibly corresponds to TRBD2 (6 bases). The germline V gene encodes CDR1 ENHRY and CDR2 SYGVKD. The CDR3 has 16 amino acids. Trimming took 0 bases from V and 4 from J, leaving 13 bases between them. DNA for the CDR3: TGTGCCATCAGTGAGTCGAGTAGCGGAATTTACAATGAGCAGTTCTTC. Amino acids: CAISESSSGIYNEQFF.

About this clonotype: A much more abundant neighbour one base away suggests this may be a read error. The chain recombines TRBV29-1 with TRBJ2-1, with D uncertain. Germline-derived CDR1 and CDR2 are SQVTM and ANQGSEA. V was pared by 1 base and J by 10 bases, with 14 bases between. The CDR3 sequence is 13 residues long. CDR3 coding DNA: TGCAGCGTTGAAGCCCGGGTGGGATACGAGCAGTTCTTC. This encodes CSVEARVGYEQFF.

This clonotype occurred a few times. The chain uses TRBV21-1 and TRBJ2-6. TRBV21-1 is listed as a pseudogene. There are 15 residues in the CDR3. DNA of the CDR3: TGTGCCAGCAGCACATCAGCGTCTGGGGCCAACGTCCTGACTTTC. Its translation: CASSTSASGANVLTF.

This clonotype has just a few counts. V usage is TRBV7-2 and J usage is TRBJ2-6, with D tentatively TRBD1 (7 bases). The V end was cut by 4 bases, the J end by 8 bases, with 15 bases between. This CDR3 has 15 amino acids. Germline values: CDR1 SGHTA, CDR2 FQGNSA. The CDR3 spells CASSYRTGGSNVLTF. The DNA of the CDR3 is TGTGCCAGCAGCTACCGGACAGGAGGGTCCAACGTCCTGACTTTC.